This T cell receptor beta chain emerged from a study of siplizumab effects on memory and regulatory T cells. In regard to this clone: What it binds is unknown.

Study-wide findings and caveats: Naive T cell populations appeared to exhibit greater diversity than memory cells and appeared to be major alloresponse contributors. Proof of suppressive function in proliferating Tregs from siplizumab cultures was not established. Mapping to unstimulated subsets was achieved for only a minor fraction of alloreactive clones. Most proliferating CD4+ or CD8+ clones, roughly 80-95%, had no naive or memory assignment.

Sequenced by immunoSEQ multiplex PCR; TCRdb stores in-frame clones only, minus some. The sample has about 100,000 clones; about 92% are singletons. The germline V gene encodes CDR1 MDHEN and CDR2 SYDVKM. The CDR3 is 13 amino acids. The ends were cut back, 7 bases at V and 4 bases at J, with 8 bases in the middle. V and J are TRBV28 and TRBJ2-6; tentative D call: TRBD1 (5 bases). This TCR came from a human donor in good health. Sequencing used Tregs sorted from blood. The CDR3 coding sequence is TGTGCCAGCAAAGGGGTCGGGGCCAACGTCCTGACTTTC. Its protein product is CASKGVGANVLTF.